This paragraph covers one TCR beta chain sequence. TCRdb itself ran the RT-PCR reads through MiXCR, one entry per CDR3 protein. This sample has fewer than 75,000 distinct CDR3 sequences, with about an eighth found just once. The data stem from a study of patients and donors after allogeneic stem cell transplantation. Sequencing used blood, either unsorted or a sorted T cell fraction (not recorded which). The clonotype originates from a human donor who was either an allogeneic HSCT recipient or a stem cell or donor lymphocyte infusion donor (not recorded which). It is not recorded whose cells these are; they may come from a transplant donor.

This chain's CDR3 is CASSHGQRQGYSYNEQFF. CDR3 sequence (DNA): TGTGCCAGCAGTCATGGACAACGACAGGGCTACTCCTACAATGAGCAGTTCTTC. This chain joins TRBV12-3 or TRBV12-4 and TRBJ2-1; 7 nucleotides match TRBD1. V shed 5 bases and J 0 bases; nucleotides not matched to a gene: 13. This CDR3 is 18 amino acids long.